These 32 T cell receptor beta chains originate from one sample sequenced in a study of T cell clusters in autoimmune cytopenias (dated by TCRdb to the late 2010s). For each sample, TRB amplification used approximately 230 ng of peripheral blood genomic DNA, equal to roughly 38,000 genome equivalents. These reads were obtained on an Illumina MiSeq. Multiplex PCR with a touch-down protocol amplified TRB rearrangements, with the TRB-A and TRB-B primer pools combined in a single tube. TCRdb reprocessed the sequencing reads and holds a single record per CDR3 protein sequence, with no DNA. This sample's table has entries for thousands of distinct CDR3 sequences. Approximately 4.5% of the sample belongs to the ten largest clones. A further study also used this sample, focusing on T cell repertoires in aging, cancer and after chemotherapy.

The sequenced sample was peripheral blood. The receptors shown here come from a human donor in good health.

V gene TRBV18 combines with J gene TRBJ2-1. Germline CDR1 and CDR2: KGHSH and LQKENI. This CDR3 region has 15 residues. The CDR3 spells CASSGQSSSYNEQFF.

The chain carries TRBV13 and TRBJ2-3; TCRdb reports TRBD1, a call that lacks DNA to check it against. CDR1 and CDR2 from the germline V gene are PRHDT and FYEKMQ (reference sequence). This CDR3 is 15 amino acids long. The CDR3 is CASSRTGGLTDTQYF. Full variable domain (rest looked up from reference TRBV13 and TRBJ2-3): AAGVIQSPRHLIKEKRETATLKCYPIPRHDTVYWYQQGPGQDPQFLISFYEKMQSDKGSIPDRFSAQQFSDYHSELNMSSLELGDSALYFCASSRTGGLTDTQYFGPGTRLTVL.

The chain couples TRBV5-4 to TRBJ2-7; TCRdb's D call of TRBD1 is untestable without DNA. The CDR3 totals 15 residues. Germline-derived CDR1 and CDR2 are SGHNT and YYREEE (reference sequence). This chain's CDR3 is CASSKGRGGLGEQYF.

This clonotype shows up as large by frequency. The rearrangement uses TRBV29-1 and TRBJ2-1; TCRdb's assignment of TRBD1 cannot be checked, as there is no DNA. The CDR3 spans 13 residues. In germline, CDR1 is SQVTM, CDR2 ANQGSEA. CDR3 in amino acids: CSGGDRGPGEQFF.

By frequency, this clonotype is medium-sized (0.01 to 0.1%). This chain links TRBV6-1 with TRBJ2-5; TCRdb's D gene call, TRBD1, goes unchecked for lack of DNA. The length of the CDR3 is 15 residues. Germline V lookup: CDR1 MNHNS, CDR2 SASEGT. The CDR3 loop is CASSEPRGRGETQYF.

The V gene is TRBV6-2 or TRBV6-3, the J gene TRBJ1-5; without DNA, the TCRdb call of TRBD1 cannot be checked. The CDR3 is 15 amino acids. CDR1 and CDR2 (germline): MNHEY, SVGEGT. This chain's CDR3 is CASSPLRGWDQPQHF.

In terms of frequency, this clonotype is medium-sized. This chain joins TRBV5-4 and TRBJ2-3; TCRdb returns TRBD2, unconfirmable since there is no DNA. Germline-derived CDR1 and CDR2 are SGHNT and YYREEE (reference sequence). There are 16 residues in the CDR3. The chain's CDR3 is CASSATTSARGDTQYF.

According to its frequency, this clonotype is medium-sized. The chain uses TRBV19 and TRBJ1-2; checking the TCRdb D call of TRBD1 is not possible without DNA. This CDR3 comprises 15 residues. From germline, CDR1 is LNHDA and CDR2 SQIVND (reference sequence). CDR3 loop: CASSLGTLNTDGYTF.

The CDR3 reads CASSLGSNQPQHF. This chain uses TRBV12-3 or TRBV12-4 with TRBJ1-5. The length of the CDR3 is 13 residues.

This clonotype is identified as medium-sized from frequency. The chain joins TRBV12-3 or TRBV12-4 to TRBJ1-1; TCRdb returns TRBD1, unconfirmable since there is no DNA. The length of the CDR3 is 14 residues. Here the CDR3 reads CASSQNTPNTEAFF.

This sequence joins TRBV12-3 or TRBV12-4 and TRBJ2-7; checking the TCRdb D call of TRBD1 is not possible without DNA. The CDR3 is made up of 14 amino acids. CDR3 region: CASTPDRESNEQYF.

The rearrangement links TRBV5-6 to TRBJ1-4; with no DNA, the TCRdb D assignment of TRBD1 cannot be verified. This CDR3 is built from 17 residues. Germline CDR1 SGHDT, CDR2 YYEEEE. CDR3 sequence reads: CASSQYPGVATNEKLFF.

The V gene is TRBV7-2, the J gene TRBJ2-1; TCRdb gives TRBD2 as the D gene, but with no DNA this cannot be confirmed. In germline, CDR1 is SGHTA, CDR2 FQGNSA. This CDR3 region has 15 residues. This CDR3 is CASSPQLVGANEQFF.

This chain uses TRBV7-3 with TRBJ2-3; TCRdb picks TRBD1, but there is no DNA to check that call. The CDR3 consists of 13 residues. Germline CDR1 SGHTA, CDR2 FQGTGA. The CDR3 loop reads CASSPPGTDTQYF.

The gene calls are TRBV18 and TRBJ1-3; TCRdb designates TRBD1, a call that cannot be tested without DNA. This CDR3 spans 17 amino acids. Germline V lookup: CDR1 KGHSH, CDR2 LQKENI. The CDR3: CASSPLDRGQSGNTIYF.

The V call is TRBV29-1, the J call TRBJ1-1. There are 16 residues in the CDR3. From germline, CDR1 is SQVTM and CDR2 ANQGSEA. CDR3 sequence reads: CSVERSLAGGYTEAFF.

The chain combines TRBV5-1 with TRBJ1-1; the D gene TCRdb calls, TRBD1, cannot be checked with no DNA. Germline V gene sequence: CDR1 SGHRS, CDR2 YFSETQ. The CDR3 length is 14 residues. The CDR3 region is CASSKTRTDTEAFF.

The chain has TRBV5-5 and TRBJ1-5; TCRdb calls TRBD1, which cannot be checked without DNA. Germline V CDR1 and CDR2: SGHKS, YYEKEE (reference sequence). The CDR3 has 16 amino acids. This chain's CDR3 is CASSSSTGVVSQPQHF.

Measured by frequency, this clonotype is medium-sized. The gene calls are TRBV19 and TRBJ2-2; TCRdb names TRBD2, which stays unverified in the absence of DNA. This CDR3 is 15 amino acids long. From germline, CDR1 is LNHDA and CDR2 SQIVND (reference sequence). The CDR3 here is CASKTASGNTGELFF.

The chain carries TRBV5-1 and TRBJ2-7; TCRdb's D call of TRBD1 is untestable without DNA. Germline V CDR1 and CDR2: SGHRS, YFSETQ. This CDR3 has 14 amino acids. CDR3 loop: CASSLPGTVYEQYF.

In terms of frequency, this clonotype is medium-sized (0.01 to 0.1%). The CDR3 reads CASSRSTSGRAKQYF. This chain uses TRBV18 with TRBJ2-7; TCRdb gives TRBD2 as the D gene, but with no DNA this cannot be confirmed. The germline CDR1 and CDR2 sequences are KGHSH and LQKENI. The CDR3 spans 15 residues.

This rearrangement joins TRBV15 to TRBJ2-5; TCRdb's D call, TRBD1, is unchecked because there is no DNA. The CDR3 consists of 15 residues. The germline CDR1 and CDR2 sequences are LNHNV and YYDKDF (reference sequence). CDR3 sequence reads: CATSRDRGYSGTQYF.

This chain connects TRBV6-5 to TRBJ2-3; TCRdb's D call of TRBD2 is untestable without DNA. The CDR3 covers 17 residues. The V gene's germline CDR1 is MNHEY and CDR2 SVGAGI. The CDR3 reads CASSFSSGSYEADTQYF.

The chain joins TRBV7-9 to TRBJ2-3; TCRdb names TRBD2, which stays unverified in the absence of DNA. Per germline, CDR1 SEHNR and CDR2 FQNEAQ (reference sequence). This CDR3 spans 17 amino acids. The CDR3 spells CASSPGLAVRGADTQYF.

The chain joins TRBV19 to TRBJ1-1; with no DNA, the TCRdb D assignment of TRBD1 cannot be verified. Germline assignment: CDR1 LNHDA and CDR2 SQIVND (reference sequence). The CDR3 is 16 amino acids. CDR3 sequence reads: CASSLGTGGMNTEAFF.

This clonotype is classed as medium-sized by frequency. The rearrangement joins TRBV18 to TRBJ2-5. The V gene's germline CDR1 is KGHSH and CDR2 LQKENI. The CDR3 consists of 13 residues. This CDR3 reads CASSPLEGETQYF. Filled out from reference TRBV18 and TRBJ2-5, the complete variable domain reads NAGVMQNPRHLVRRRGQEARLRCSPMKGHSHVYWYRQLPEEGLKFMVYLQKENIIDESGMPKERFSAEFPKEGPSILRIQQVVRGDSAAYFCASSPLEGETQYFGPGTRLLVL.

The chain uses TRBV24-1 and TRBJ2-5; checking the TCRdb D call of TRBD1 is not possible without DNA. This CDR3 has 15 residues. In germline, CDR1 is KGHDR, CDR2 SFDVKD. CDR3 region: CATSDSGTPSQTQYF.

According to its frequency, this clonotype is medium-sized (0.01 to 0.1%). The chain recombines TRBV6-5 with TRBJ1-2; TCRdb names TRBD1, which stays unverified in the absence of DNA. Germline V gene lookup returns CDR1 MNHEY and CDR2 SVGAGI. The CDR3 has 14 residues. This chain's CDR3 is CASSYKGQLYGYTF.

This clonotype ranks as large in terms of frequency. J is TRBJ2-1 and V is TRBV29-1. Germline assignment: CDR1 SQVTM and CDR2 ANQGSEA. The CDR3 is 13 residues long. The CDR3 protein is CSVAGSSYNEQFF.

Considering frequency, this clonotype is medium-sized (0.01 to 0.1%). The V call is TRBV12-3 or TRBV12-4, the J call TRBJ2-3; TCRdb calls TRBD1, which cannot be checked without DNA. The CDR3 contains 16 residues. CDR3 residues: CASSLWDLSREGTQYF.

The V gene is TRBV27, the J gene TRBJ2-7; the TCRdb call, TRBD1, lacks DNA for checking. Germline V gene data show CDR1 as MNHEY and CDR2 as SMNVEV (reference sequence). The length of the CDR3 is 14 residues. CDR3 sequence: CASTPRGGDYEQYF.

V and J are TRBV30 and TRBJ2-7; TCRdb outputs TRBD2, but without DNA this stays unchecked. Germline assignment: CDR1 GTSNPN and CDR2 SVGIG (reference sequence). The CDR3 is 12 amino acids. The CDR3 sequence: CASGLRGYEQYF.